This TCR beta chain was retrieved from a study of OX40 agonist ivuxolimab in advanced cancers. Method: immunoSEQ multiplex PCR; TCRdb's copy keeps in-frame clones and lacks some. The sample yields about 55,000 clones, roughly 87% seen once. J was trimmed by 7 bases and V by 5 bases; bases with no gene match: 10. CDR1 and CDR2 from the germline V gene are SGHNT and YENEEA. The CDR3 sequence is 17 residues long. The input for sequencing was CD4+ or CD8+ T cells sorted from blood, taken in a trial of the OX40 agonist ivuxolimab. The chain recombines TRBV11-3 with TRBJ2-2; 13 bases match TRBD2. This receptor was identified in an adult with an advanced solid tumor such as melanoma, head and neck, liver or kidney cancer. CDR3 amino acids: CASSEWTSGSIGGELFF. The CDR3 bases are TGTGCCAGCAGCGAGTGGACTAGCGGGAGTATCGGCGGGGAGCTGTTTTTT.